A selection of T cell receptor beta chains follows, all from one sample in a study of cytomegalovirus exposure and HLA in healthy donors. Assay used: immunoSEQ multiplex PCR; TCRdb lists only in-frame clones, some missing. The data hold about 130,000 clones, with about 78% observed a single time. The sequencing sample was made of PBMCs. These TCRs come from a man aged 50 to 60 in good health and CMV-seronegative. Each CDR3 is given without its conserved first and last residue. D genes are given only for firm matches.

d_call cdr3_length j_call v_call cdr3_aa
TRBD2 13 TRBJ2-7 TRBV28 ASSPLAGGTYEQY
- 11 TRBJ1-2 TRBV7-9 ASSPAGNYGYT
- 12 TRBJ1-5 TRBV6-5 ASSSQGDGQPQH
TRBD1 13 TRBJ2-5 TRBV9 ASSVLQGAGETQY
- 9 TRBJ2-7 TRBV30 AWSRVNEQY
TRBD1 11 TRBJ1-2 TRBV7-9 ASSFGTVRSYT
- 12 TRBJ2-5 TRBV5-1 ASSKDWRQETQY
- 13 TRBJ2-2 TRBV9 ASSTRDFNTGELF
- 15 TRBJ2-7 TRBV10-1 ASSPTDTGDTAYEQY
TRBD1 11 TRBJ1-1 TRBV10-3 AISDNRGIEAF
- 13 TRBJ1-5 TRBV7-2 ASSLYSGSNQPQH
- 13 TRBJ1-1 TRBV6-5 ASIGVVGANTEAF
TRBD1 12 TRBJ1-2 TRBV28 ASSPQGARYGYT
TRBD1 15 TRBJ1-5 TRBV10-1 ASSESDKTGGNQPQH
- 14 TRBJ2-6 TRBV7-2 ASSLGVQAGANVLT
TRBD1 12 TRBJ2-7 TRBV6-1 ASRTGADPYEQY
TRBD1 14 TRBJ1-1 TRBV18 ASSPGQGRVNTEAF
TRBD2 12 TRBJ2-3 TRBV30 ASWTSGRGNTQY
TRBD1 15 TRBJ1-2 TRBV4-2 ASSPTGTGGSVGGYT
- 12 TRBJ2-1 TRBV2 ASSGGLSGDEQF
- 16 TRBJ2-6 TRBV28 ASTSGRGPYSGANVLT
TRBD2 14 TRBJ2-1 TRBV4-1 ASSLRGTSGSNEQF
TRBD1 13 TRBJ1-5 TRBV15 ATSRETGGVQPQH
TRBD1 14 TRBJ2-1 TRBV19 ASSPSDRAWDNEQF
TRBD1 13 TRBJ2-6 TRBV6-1 ASSVQGLGANVLT
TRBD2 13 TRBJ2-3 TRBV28 ASSRRGAGGDTQY
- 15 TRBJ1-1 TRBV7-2 ASSLLGGGGWFAEAF
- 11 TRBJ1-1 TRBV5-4 ASSLESSTEAF
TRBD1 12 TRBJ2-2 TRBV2 ASSKRQGGGELF
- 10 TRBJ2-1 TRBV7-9 ASSTGSSEQF
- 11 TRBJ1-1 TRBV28 ASSLEGWTEAF
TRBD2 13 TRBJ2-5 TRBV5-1 ASSKLAGFQETQY
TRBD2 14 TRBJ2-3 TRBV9 ASSVVAGGPENTQY
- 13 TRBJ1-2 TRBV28 ASSSGGTANYGYT
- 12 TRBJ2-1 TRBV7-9 ASGRTVSYNEQF
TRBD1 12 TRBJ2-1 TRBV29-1 SVERDRLYNEQF
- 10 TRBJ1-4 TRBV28 ASSYRYEKLF
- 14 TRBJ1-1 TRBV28 ASTPSQGQMNTEAF
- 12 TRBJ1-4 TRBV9 ASSVSGQNEKLF
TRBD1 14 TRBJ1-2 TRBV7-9 ASSLVSSGQGQRYT
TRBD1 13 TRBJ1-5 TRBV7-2 ASSPGGRGNQPQH
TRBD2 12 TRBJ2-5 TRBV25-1 ASSDSGRGETQY
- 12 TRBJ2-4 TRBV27 ASSWARQANIQY
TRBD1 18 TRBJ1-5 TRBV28 ASSLWSPRSTGASNQPQH
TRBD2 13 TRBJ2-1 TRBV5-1 ASSSSGTAYNEQF
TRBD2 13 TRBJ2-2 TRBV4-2 ASSQVGGDTGELF
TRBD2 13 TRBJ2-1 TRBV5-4 ASSPGTSATSEQF
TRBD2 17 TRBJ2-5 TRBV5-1 ASSLGSGLAGRFQETQY